The clone carrying this T cell receptor (beta chain) occurred many times. TCRdb called the RT-PCR reads again in MiXCR, with one record for every CDR3 protein. The sample shows around 580,000 distinct CDR3 sequences, roughly 12% of them seen only once. The CDR3 has 15 amino acids. The germline V and J ends were trimmed by 0 bases and 0 bases, with 7 bases remaining between them. Germline assignment: CDR1 SGHRS and CDR2 YFSETQ. This sample was taken from a study of response to subunit inactivated influenza vaccine. The sequences come from PBMCs from blood, collected on the day of vaccination. The rearrangement links TRBV5-1 to TRBJ1-5; D uncertain. The clonotype comes from a man in his forties or fifties who received an inactivated influenza vaccine. CDR3 residues: CASSLGGYSNQPQHF. The CDR3 DNA sequence: TGCGCCAGCAGCTTGGGGGGTTATAGCAATCAGCCCCAGCATTTT.